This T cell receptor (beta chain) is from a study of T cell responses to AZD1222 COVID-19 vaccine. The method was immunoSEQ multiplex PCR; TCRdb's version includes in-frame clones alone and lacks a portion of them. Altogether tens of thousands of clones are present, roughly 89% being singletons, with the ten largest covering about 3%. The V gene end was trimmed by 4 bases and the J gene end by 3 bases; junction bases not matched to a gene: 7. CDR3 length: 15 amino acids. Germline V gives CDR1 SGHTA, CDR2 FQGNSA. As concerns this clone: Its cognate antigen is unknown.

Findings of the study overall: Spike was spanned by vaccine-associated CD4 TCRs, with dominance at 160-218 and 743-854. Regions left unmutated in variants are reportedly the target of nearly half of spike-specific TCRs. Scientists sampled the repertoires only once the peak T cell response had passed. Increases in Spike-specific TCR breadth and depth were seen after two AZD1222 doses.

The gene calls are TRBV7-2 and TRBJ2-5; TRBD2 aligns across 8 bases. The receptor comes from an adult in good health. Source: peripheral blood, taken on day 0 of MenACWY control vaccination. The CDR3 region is CASSSLPAGEETQYF. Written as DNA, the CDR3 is TGTGCCAGCAGCTCCCTTCCAGCGGGGGAAGAGACCCAGTACTTC.